This is a list of T cell receptor beta chains from one sample in a study of response to subunit inactivated influenza vaccine. MiXCR was run by TCRdb on the RT-PCR reads, yielding one entry per CDR3 protein. The sample lists 500,000 to 700,000 distinct CDR3 sequences, roughly 25% occurring once. These data also featured in a second study, about T cells expressing NK-cell markers.

This specimen consisted of CD4+ T cells sorted from PBMCs, obtained about 13 days after vaccination. Receptor source: a middle-aged man who received an inactivated influenza vaccine. CDR3s include the opening cysteine and the closing phenylalanine or tryptophan. The order of the fields is CDR3 length, V gene, clone size, J gene, D gene, CDR3 protein. The D gene is left open where the match is weak. Clone size appears in some rows only: once, few, many, or a class for an expanded clone.

14	TRBV7-9	few	TRBJ2-7	.	CASSLGVALGEQYF
16	TRBV3-1	many	TRBJ2-6	.	CASSQSQLVGANVLTF
18	TRBV27	.	TRBJ2-1	.	CASSPTGLDPSSYNEQFF
14	TRBV5-1	.	TRBJ1-3	.	CASSSAASGNTIYF
16	TRBV5-1	.	TRBJ2-2	.	CASTTEGSVNTGELFF
16	TRBV24-1	few	TRBJ2-1	TRBD2	CATSDSGGGLYNEQFF
14	TRBV9	many	TRBJ2-1	.	CASSVAGSLNEQFF
15	TRBV30	.	TRBJ2-2	TRBD1	CAWSDRGRFGGELFF
19	TRBV11-2	.	TRBJ2-3	TRBD2	CASSLVPGLAGVRTDTQYF
15	TRBV6-1	few	TRBJ2-1	TRBD2	CASRKLAGTYNEQFF
14	TRBV27	few	TRBJ1-2	TRBD1	CASSWGQGGYGYTF
16	TRBV20-1	.	TRBJ2-1	TRBD2	CSARGVSGGLYNEQFF
13	TRBV10-3	few	TRBJ2-1	TRBD2	CAIGGRALDEQFF
16	TRBV7-9	.	TRBJ2-1	.	CASSHGVAGTLIEQFF
19	TRBV10-2	.	TRBJ2-2	TRBD2	CASSDSSGSGRANTGELFF
15	TRBV28	few	TRBJ1-1	.	CASSYPTSANTEAFF
15	TRBV7-2	once	TRBJ2-1	.	CASSLAVGLYNEQFF
18	TRBV29-1	.	TRBJ2-6	TRBD1	CSVIFLRDRGPGANVLTF
14	TRBV7-8	few	TRBJ2-3	TRBD2	CASSFSGGGYTQYF
14	TRBV2	.	TRBJ2-5	.	CASSVGLYQETQYF
16	TRBV12-3/TRBV12-4	few	TRBJ2-2	TRBD1	CASIDRDRENTGELFF
15	TRBV6-2/TRBV6-3	few	TRBJ1-5	.	CASSSSRRTYQPQHF
14	TRBV29-1	few	TRBJ2-7	TRBD1	CSVGQKVGSYEQYF
17	TRBV4-2	few	TRBJ2-2	.	CASSQEGAGANTGELFF
14	TRBV5-4	.	TRBJ2-2	TRBD2	CVTGLAGRTGELFF
15	TRBV20-1	few	TRBJ2-2	.	CSASQAVGLVGELFF
15	TRBV6-1	.	TRBJ1-1	TRBD1	CASSKDRVSWTEAFF
16	TRBV4-3	.	TRBJ2-2	.	CASSQEIGARTGELFF
15	TRBV20-1	.	TRBJ2-5	.	CSARQLTRDQETQYF
13	TRBV7-2	.	TRBJ1-1	.	CASSLEQATEAFF
14	TRBV3-1	few	TRBJ2-5	TRBD1	CASSFWDRKETQYF
14	TRBV19	few	TRBJ2-7	TRBD2	CASSVRGRVYEQYF
15	TRBV10-3	.	TRBJ2-2	.	CAISERGALAGELFF
13	TRBV28	few	TRBJ2-7	.	CASSSTPHYEQYF
14	TRBV4-2	few	TRBJ1-1	.	CASSQGGLNTEAFF
16	TRBV12-3/TRBV12-4	.	TRBJ2-7	TRBD2	CASSRTSGGGAYEQYF
15	TRBV6-1	.	TRBJ1-1	.	CASSPAGRSNTEAFF
14	TRBV20-1	.	TRBJ2-7	TRBD1	CSAQSGTGVGEQYF
14	TRBV6-5	.	TRBJ2-1	.	CASRYGGPYNEQFF
18	TRBV24-1	.	TRBJ2-3	TRBD1	CATSDDTLGQGGTDTQYF
12	TRBV10-3	.	TRBJ2-1	.	CAISESRHEQFF
12	TRBV11-1	.	TRBJ2-1	.	CASSPNANEQFF
11	TRBV6-2/TRBV6-3	few	TRBJ2-7	.	CASSRRYEQYF
15	TRBV7-2	few	TRBJ1-4	.	CASSLGGRVREKLFF
16	TRBV4-2	.	TRBJ2-1	.	CASSQELRGSYNEQFF
17	TRBV7-2	few	TRBJ2-3	.	CASSSEAASFSTDTQYF
14	TRBV11-2	many	TRBJ2-4	TRBD2	CASSSWRGKNIQYF
13	TRBV28	.	TRBJ2-1	.	CASALGGSNEQFF
13	TRBV12-3/TRBV12-4	few	TRBJ2-3	.	CASSLDYLDTQYF
14	TRBV20-1	.	TRBJ1-4	.	CSARVGSSGEKLFF
16	TRBV3-1	.	TRBJ2-1	TRBD2	CASSPISGGARNEQFF
15	TRBV12-3/TRBV12-4	.	TRBJ2-2	.	CASSRGGFNTGELFF
15	TRBV6-5	few	TRBJ1-5	.	CASSVLQDSNQPQHF
16	TRBV29-1	.	TRBJ2-3	.	CSVGARGGPARDTQYF
14	TRBV9	.	TRBJ2-3	.	CASSEGPVSDTQYF
14	TRBV12-3/TRBV12-4	few	TRBJ1-5	.	CASGFWAQNQPQHF
14	TRBV10-3	few	TRBJ1-1	.	CAISERTVDTEAFF